This T cell receptor beta chain was sequenced in a study of beta chain features in type 1 diabetes. This clone was counted a few times. Its antigen is as yet unknown. Roughly 110 mL of blood, on average, came from one heparinised draw per donor. V dropped 4 bases and J dropped 6; count of bases not matched to a gene: 3. Germline V CDR1 and CDR2: SGHDN, FVKESK. The CDR3 covers 12 residues. The authors reverse transcribed all of the isolated RNA, so sequencing captured expressed TCRB transcripts. TCRdb's copy holds only in-frame clones and misses some; the assay was immunoSEQ multiplex PCR. This sample carries a few hundred thousand clones, roughly 22% of them seen once, and the ten largest clones take around 0.03%. Whole-study results and caveats: PCR might preferentially amplify shorter templates, equally in patients and controls. Insertion counts at VDJ junctions were lower in type 1 diabetes patients, who also showed more deletions there. Reads derived from cDNA could over-represent cells showing high TCR expression. Among all four CD4+ subsets, Type 1 diabetes patients had TCRB CDR3s that were moderately but significantly shorter.

The chain recombines TRBV14 with TRBJ2-7; 7 bases align to TRBD1. Sequenced sample: naive CD4+ T cells from blood. This receptor was obtained from a woman in her forties with type 1 diabetes. Written as DNA, the CDR3 is TGTGCCAGCAGCCCGACAGGGATCGAGCAGTACTTC. Protein: CASSPTGIEQYF.